This is a list of T cell receptor beta chains from one sample in a study of OX40 agonist ivuxolimab in advanced cancers. Sequencing used immunoSEQ multiplex PCR; TCRdb keeps in-frame clones, though not all of them. The table lists roughly 88,000 clones, about 89% of them singletons. This sample comprised CD4+ or CD8+ T cells sorted from blood, obtained in a trial of the OX40 agonist ivuxolimab. Receptors originate from an adult with an advanced solid tumor such as melanoma, head and neck, liver or kidney cancer. Both conserved end residues are trimmed from each CDR3.

cdr3_length: 13
j_call: TRBJ2-3
v_call: TRBV5-1
cdr3_aa: ASSLAGGRADTQY

cdr3_length: 11
j_call: TRBJ2-7
v_call: TRBV19
cdr3_aa: ASMGTGFYEQY

cdr3_length: 13
j_call: TRBJ2-5
v_call: TRBV7-8
cdr3_aa: ASSLEISRGGTQY

cdr3_length: 13
j_call: TRBJ1-2
v_call: TRBV28
cdr3_aa: ASSDVSTLNYGYT

cdr3_length: 14
j_call: TRBJ1-1
v_call: TRBV4-3
cdr3_aa: ASSQDGRVANTEAF

cdr3_length: 14
j_call: TRBJ2-3
v_call: TRBV7-8
cdr3_aa: ASSYRGLPSTDTQY

cdr3_length: 13
j_call: TRBJ2-1
v_call: TRBV5-1
cdr3_aa: ASSLTGSSYNEQF

cdr3_length: 13
j_call: TRBJ1-3
v_call: TRBV5-1
cdr3_aa: ASSSLGGTGNTIY

cdr3_length: 10
j_call: TRBJ2-3
v_call: TRBV28
cdr3_aa: ASTGLRETQY

cdr3_length: 12
j_call: TRBJ1-3
v_call: TRBV5-8
cdr3_aa: ASSRLFSGNTIY

cdr3_length: 14
j_call: TRBJ2-7
v_call: TRBV9
cdr3_aa: ASSATGPGLAGGKY

cdr3_length: 14
j_call: TRBJ1-2
v_call: TRBV30
cdr3_aa: AWSGEQAGRNYGYT